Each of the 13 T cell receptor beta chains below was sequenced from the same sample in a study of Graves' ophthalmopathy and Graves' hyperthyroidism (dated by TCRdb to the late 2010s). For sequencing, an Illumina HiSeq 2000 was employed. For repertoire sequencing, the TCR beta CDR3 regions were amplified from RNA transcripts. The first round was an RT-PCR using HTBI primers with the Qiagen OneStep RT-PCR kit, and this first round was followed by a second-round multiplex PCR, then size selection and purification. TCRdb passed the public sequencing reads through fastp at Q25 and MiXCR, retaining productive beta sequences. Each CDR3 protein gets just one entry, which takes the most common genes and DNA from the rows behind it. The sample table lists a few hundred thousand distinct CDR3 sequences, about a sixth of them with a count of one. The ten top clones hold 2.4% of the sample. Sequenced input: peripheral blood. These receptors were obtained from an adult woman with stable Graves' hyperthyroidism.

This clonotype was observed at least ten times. CDR3 sequence: CASSYRGRRQPQHF. The CDR3 DNA reads as TGTGCCAGCAGTTACCGGGGGCGCCGGCAGCCCCAGCATTTT. The chain combines TRBV6-5 with TRBJ1-5; perhaps TRBD1 as D (6 bases). Looked up from germline, CDR1 is MNHEY and CDR2 is SVGAGI. Between the trimmed V and J ends, which lost 2 bases and 7 bases, there was a span of 12 bases. The CDR3 has 14 amino acids.

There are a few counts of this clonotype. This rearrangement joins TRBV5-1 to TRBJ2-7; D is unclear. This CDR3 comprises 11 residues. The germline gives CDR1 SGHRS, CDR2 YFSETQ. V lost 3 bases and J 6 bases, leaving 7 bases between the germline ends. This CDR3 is CASSSSAEQYF. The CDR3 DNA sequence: TGCGCCAGCAGCTCGAGCGCCGAGCAGTACTTC.

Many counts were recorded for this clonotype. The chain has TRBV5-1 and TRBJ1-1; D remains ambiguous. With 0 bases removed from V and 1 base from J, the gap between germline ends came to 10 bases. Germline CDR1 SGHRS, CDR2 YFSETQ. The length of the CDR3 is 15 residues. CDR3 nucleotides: TGCGCCAGCAGCTTGGCGGCAGAATGGAACACTGAAGCTTTCTTT. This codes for CASSLAAEWNTEAFF.

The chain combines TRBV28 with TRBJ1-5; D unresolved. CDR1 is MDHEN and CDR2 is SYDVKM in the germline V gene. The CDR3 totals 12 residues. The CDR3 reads CASRGNNQPQHF. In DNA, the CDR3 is TGTGCGTCGAGAGGGAACAATCAGCCCCAGCATTTT.

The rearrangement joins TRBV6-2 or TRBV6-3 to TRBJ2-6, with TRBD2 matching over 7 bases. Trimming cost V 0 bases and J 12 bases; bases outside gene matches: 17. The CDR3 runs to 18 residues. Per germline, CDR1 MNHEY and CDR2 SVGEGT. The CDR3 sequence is CASSYSSGTYSGVSVLTF. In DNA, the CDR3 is TGTGCCAGCAGTTACTCCAGCGGGACCTACTCTGGGGTCAGCGTCCTGACTTTC.

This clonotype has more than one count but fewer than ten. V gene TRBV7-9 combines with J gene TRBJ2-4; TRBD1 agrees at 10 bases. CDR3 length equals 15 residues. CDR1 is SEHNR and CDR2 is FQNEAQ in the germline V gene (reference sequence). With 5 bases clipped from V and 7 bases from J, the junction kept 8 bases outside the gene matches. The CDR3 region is CASSPQGTGVNIQYF. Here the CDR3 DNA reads TGTGCCAGCAGCCCCCAGGGGACAGGGGTTAACATTCAGTACTTC. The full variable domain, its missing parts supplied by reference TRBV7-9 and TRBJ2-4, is DTGVSQNPRHKITKRGQNVTFRCDPISEHNRLYWYRQTLGQGPEFLTYFQNEAQLEKSRLLSDRFSAERPKGSFSTLEIQRTEQGDSAMYLCASSPQGTGVNIQYFGAGTRLSVL.

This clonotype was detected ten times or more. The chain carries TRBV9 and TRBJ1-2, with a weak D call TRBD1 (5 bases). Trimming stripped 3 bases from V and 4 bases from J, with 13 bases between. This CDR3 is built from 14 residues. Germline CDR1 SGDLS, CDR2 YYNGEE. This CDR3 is CASSGRDSFYGYTF. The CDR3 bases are TGTGCCAGCAGCGGACGAGACAGCTTCTATGGCTACACCTTC. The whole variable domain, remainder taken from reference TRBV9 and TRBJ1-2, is DSGVTQTPKHLITATGQRVTLRCSPRSGDLSVYWYQQSLDQGLQFLIQYYNGEERAKGNILERFSAQQFPDLHSELNLSSLELGDSALYFCASSGRDSFYGYTFGSGTRLTVV.

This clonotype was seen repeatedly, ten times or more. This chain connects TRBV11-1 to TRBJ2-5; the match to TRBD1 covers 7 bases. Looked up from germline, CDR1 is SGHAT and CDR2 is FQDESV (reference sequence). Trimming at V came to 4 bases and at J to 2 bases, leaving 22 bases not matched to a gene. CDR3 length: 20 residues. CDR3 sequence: CASSSLRADRAELGQETQYF. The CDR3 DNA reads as TGTGCCAGCAGCTCCCTCCGGGCAGACAGGGCGGAACTTGGGCAAGAGACCCAGTACTTC.

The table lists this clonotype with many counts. The CDR3 here is CASSLVDRPVGNQPQHF. The CDR3 DNA sequence: TGTGCCAGCAGTTTAGTAGACAGACCGGTAGGCAATCAGCCCCAGCATTTT. The V gene is TRBV12-3 or TRBV12-4, the J gene TRBJ1-5; TRBD1 might be the D (5 bases). V was clipped by 1 base and J by 2 bases, with 15 bases between them. The CDR3 covers 17 residues.

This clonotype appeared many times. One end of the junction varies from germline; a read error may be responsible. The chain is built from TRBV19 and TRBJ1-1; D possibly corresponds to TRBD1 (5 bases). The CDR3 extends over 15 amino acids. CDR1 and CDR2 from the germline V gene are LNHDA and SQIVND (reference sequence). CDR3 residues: CASSTGNDMNTEDFF. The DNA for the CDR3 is TGTGCCAGTAGTACAGGGAATGATATGAACACTGAAGATTTCTTT.

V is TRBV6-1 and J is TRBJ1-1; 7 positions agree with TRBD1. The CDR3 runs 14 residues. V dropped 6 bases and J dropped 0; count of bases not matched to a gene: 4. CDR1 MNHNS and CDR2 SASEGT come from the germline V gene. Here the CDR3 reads CASRRQGMNTEAFF. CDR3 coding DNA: TGTGCCAGCAGACGACAGGGTATGAACACTGAAGCTTTCTTT.

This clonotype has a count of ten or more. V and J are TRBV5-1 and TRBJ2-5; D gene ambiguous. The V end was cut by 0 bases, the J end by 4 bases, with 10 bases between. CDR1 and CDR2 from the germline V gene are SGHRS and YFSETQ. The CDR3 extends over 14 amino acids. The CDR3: CASSLEGPRETQYF. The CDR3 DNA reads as TGCGCCAGCAGCTTGGAAGGGCCGCGAGAGACCCAGTACTTC.

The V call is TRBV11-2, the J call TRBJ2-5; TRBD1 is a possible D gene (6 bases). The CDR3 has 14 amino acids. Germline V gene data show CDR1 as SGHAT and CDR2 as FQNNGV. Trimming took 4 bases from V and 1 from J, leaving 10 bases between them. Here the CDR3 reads CASSYRAGQETQYF. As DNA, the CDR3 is TGTGCCAGCAGCTACAGGGCTGGCCAAGAGACCCAGTACTTC.